The rows below give T cell receptor beta chains drawn from one sample of a study of shared clonotypes between healthy human individuals. Repertoires were generated with immunoSEQ multiplex PCR, while TCRdb's copy carries only in-frame clones and drops some. The repertoire holds 2,500,000 or so clones, with 85% to 95% as singletons. The sequencing input was naive CD4+ T cells from PBMCs. Source of these receptors: a man aged 18 to 35 in good health. Some clones in this sample may be carry-over from other donors' samples. Each CDR3 is given with its conserved first and last residue. The order of the fields is D gene, J gene, V gene, clone size, CDR3 DNA, CDR3 protein. The D gene is left open where the match is weak. Size is stated for part of the rows, as once, few or many counts, or as a class when the clone is expanded.

TRBD1,TRBJ1-2,TRBV5-4,few,TGTGCCAGCAGCGAGGGGGCAGGCTACACCTTC,CASSEGAGYTF
TRBD1,TRBJ1-4,TRBV6-5,-,TGTGCCAGCAGTGACAGGGGGACTAATGAAAAACTGTTTTTT,CASSDRGTNEKLFF
TRBD1,TRBJ2-5,TRBV7-7,-,TGTGCCAGCAGCCGCCAGGGGGTGGAGACCCAGTACTTC,CASSRQGVETQYF
-,TRBJ2-2,TRBV18,-,TGTGCCAGCTCACCCGGACTGGCGAACACCGGGGAGCTGTTTTTT,CASSPGLANTGELFF
TRBD2,TRBJ2-5,TRBV10-1,-,TGCGCCGGGCAGACTAGCGGGAGGATGAAGGGACAAGAGACCCAGTACTTC,CAGQTSGRMKGQETQYF
TRBD2,TRBJ2-5,TRBV11-2,-,TGTGCCAGCAGCCTACTGTCGGGAGGATACGGAGAGACCCAGTACTTC,CASSLLSGGYGETQYF
-,TRBJ1-2,TRBV5-1,-,TGCGCCAGCAGCTTGGGAGCTGGGACGCTGGGAGGTGGCTACACCTTC,CASSLGAGTLGGGYTF
-,TRBJ2-5,TRBV27,-,TGTGCCAGCAGTTCCGGGTCAGGGAGCGCAGCGGAGACCCAGTACTTC,CASSSGSGSAAETQYF
-,TRBJ2-5,TRBV19,-,TGTGCCAGTAGTATAAGGCGGGGAGAGACCCAGTACTTC,CASSIRRGETQYF
TRBD1,TRBJ1-1,TRBV27,-,TGTGCCAGCAGTGATACAGGGGACACTGAAGCTTTCTTT,CASSDTGDTEAFF
TRBD1,TRBJ2-2,TRBV27,-,TGTGCTAAACAATATGGGGACAGGGGAAGAAGGAACACCGGGGAGCTGTTTTTT,CAKQYGDRGRRNTGELFF
-,TRBJ2-5,TRBV7-2,-,TGTGCCAGCAGCTTGTTACGGGAGACCCAGTACTTC,CASSLLRETQYF
-,TRBJ2-1,TRBV5-4,-,TGTGCCAGCAGCTTGACGGGTCCTCCGCAGTTCTTC,CASSLTGPPQFF
-,TRBJ1-5,TRBV27,-,TGTGCCAGCAGTTTATACCGGGCTCAGCCCCAGCATTTT,CASSLYRAQPQHF
-,TRBJ2-1,TRBV2,-,TGTGCCAGCAGTGAGTCGATCCATGAGCAGTTCTTC,CASSESIHEQFF
-,TRBJ2-5,TRBV11-3,-,TGTGCCAGCAGCTTAGAAGGGACATCGGGGGAGACCCAGTACTTC,CASSLEGTSGETQYF
-,TRBJ2-3,TRBV9,-,TGTGCCAGCAGCGTTTTAGCGAACACAGATACGCAGTATTTT,CASSVLANTDTQYF
-,TRBJ2-5,TRBV18,-,TGTGCCAGCTCACCACCGTCCTTATCCCAAGAGACCCAGTACTTC,CASSPPSLSQETQYF